The following is a T cell receptor beta chain sequence with its context. This sample was included in a study of blood T cell repertoires in COVID-19. Study-wide background: Nucleic acid was either cDNA or gDNA, and it came from T cells, B-cell-depleted T cells, or PBMCs.

In the original processing: Reference gene primer amplification in the assay estimated nucleated cell counts. Sequenced by immunoSEQ multiplex PCR; TCRdb stores in-frame clones only, minus some. For V, J and clone size, that table is used; D and trimming come from the DNA. The profile shows under 95,000 clones, roughly 90% of them singletons. The sequenced sample consisted of peripheral blood. This receptor was identified in a woman older than 75 with acute or convalescent COVID-19.

As DNA, the CDR3 is TGCAGCGTTGAGGGCGGGGTGAGCTCCTACAATGAGCAGTTCTTC. It is translated as CSVEGGVSSYNEQFF. The J gene is TRBJ2-1, the V gene TRBV29-1; D is perhaps TRBD2 (6 bases). Germline lookup yields CDR1 SQVTM and CDR2 ANQGSEA. The CDR3 loop spans 15 amino acids. V lost 3 bases and J lost 0, with 12 bases in between.